This T cell receptor (beta chain) was recovered during a study of blood T cell repertoires in COVID-19. At the level of the study: Sites in the United States, Italy and Spain provided acute and convalescent COVID-19 samples.

V was pared by 1 base and J by 0 bases, with 16 bases between. Germline CDR1 and CDR2: MGHRA and YSYEKL. The CDR3 is 17 amino acids. The repertoire was sequenced with immunoSEQ multiplex PCR; TCRdb's copy has only in-frame clones and lacks some. The profile shows about 100,000 clones, roughly nine tenths of them singletons. The rearrangement joins TRBV4-1 to TRBJ2-7, with D perhaps TRBD2 (7 bases). The receptor was derived from a human donor with active COVID-19. The donor label of this sample is uncertain. The sample taken for sequencing was peripheral blood. The CDR3 sequence is CASSQADRGAPSYEQYF. Written as DNA, the CDR3 is TGCGCCAGCAGCCAAGCCGACCGGGGGGCTCCCTCCTACGAGCAGTACTTC.